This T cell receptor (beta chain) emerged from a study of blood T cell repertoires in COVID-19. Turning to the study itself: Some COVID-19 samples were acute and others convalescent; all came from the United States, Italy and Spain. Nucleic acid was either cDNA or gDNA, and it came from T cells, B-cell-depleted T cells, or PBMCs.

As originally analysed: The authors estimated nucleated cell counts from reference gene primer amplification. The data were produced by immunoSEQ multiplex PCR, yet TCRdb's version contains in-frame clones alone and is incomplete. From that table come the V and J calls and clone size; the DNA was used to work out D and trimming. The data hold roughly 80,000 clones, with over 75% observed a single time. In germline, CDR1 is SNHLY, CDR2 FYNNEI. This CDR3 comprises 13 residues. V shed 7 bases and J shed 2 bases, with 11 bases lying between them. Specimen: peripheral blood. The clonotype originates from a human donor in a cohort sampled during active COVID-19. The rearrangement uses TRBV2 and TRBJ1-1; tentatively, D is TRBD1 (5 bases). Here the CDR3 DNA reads TGTGCCAGCACCGTTAGGGGTAACACTGAAGCTTTCTTT. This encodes CASTVRGNTEAFF.